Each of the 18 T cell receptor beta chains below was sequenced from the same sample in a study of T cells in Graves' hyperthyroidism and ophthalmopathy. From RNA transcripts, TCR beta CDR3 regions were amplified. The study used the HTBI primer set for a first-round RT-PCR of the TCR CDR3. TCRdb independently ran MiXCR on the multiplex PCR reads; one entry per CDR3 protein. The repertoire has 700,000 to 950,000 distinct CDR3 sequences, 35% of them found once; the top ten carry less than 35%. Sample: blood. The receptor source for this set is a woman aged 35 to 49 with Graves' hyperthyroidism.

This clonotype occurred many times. CDR3 in amino acids: CASSSAHSNQPQHF. As DNA, the CDR3 is TGTGCCAGCAGTTCAGCCCATAGCAATCAGCCCCAGCATTTT. J is TRBJ1-5 and V is TRBV7-2; D is unclear. V was shortened by 6 bases and J by 0 bases, with 9 bases between the two germline ends. This CDR3 is built from 14 residues. From germline, CDR1 is SGHTA and CDR2 FQGNSA. The variable domain in full, with the rest retrieved from reference TRBV7-2 and TRBJ1-5, is GAGVSQSPSNKVTEKGKDVELRCDPISGHTALYWYRQSLGQGLEFLIYFQGNSAPDKSGLPSDRFSAERTGGSVSTLTIQRTQQEDSAVYLCASSSAHSNQPQHFGDGTRLSIL.

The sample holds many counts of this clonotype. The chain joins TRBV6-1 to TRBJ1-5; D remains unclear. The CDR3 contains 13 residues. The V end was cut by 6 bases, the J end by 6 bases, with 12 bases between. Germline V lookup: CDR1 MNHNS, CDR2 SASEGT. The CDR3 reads CASRQKGGQPQHF. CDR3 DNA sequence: TGTGCCAGCAGGCAAAAAGGAGGTCAGCCCCAGCATTTT.

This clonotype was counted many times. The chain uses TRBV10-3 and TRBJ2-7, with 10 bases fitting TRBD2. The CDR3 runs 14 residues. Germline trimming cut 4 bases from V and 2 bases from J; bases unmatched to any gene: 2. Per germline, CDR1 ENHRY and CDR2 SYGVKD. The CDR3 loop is CAISGTSGTYEQYF. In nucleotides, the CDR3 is TGTGCCATCAGTGGGACTAGCGGAACCTACGAGCAGTACTTC.

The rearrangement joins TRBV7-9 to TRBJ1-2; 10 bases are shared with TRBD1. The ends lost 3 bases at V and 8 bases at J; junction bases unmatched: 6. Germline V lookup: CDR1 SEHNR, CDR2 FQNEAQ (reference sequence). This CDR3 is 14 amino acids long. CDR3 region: CASSLEGQGRGYTF. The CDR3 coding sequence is TGTGCCAGCAGCTTGGAGGGACAGGGGAGGGGCTACACCTTC.

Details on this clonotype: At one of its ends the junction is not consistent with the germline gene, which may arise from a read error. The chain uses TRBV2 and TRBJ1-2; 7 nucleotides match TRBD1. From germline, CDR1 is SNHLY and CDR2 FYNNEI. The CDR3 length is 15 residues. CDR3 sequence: CASSMGQSENYGYTF. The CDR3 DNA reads TGCGCCAGCAGCATGGGACAGTCGGAGAACTATGGCTACACCTTC.

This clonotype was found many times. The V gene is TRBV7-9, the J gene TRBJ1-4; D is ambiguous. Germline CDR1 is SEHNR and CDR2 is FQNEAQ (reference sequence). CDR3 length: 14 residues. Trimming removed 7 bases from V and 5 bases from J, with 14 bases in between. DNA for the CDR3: TGTGCCAGCACCACTATCGCGTTGAATGAAAAACTGTTTTTT. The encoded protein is CASTTIALNEKLFF. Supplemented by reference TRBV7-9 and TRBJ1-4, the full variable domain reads DTGVSQNPRHKITKRGQNVTFRCDPISEHNRLYWYRQTLGQGPEFLTYFQNEAQLEKSRLLSDRFSAERPKGSFSTLEIQRTEQGDSAMYLCASTTIALNEKLFFGSGTQLSVL.

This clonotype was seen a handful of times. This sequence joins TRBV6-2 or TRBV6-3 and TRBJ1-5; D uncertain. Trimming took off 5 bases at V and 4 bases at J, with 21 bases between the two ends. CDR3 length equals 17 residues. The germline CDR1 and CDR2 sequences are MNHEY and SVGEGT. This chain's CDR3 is CASSLPSGQSLNQPQHF. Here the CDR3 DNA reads TGTGCCAGCAGTCTTCCTAGCGGGCAGTCTTTAAATCAGCCCCAGCATTTT.

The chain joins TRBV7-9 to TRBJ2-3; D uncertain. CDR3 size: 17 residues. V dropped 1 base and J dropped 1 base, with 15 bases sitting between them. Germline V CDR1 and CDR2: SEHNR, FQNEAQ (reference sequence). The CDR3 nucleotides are TGTGCCAGCAGCTTAGGGCTGGACCACTCTGGCACAGATACGCAGTATTTT. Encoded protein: CASSLGLDHSGTDTQYF.

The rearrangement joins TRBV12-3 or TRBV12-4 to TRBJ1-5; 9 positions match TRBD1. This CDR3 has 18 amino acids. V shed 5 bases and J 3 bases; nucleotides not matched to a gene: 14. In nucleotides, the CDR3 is TGTGCCAGCAGTCAAGCCGGGACAGGGTATGGGAACAATCAGCCCCAGCATTTT. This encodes CASSQAGTGYGNNQPQHF.

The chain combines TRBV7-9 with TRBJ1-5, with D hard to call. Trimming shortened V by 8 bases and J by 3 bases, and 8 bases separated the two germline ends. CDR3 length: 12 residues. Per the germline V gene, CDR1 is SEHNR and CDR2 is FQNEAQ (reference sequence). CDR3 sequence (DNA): TGTGCCAGCGGACGAATCAATCAGCCCCAGCATTTT. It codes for CASGRINQPQHF.

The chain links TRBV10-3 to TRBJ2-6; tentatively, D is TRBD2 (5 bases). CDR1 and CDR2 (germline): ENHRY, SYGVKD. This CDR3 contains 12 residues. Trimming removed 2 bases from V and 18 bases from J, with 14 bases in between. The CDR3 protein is CAISEPYLGGTF. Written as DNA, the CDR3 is TGTGCCATCAGTGAGCCATACCTAGGAGGGACTTTC.

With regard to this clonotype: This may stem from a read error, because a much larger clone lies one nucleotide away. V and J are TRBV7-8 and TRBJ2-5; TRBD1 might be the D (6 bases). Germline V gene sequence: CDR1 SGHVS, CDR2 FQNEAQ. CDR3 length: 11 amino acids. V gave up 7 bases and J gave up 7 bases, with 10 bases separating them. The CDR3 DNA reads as TGTGCCAGCACCTCCAGGGGGACCCAGTACTTC. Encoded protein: CASTSRGTQYF. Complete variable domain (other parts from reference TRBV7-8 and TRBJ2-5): GAGVSQSPRYKVAKRGQDVALRCDPISGHVSLFWYQQALGQGPEFLTYFQNEAQLDKSGLPSDRFFAERPEGSVSTLKIQRTQQEDSAVYLCASTSRGTQYFGPGTRLLVL.

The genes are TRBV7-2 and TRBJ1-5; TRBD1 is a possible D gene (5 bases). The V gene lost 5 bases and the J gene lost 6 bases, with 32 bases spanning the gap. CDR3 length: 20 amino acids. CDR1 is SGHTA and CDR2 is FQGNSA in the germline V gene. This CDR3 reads CASSPQLLSRDPRGSQPQHF. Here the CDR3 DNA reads TGTGCCAGCAGCCCACAACTATTGAGCCGGGACCCCCGGGGTAGTCAGCCCCAGCATTTT.

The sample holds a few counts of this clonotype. CDR3 coding DNA: TGTGCCAGCAGTCTAGGGGTGGGGGGACAGGGCTACGAGCAGTACTTC. As protein: CASSLGVGGQGYEQYF. The chain joins TRBV12-3 or TRBV12-4 to TRBJ2-7; 9 nucleotides line up with TRBD1. The V segment lost 5 bases and the J segment 3 bases; nucleotides outside the gene matches: 11. This CDR3 has 16 amino acids.

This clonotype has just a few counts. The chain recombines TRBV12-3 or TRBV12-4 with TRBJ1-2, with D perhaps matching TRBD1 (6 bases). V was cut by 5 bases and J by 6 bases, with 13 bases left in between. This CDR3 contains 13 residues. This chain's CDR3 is CASSGGGLDGYTF. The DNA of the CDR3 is TGTGCCAGCAGTGGAGGGGGGCTGGATGGCTACACCTTC.

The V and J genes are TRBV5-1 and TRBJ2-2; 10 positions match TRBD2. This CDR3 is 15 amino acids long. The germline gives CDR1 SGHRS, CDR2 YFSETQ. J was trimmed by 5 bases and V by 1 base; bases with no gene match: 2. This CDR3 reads CASSLMTSGTGELFF. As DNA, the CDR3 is TGCGCCAGCAGCTTGATGACTAGCGGGACCGGGGAGCTGTTTTTT.

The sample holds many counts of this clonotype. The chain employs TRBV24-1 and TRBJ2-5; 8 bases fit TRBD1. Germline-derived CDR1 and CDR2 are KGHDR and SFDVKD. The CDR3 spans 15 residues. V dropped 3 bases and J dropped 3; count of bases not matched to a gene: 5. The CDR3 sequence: CATSDGRDRKETQYF. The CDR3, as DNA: TGTGCCACCAGTGATGGCCGGGACAGGAAAGAGACCCAGTACTTC.

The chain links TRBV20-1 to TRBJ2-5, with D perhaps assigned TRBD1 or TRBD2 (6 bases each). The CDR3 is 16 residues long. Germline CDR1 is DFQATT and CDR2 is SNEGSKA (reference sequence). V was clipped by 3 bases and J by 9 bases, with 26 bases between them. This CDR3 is CSARRGDGRLKRPQYF. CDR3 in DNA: TGCAGTGCTAGGAGGGGGGACGGCCGACTCAAGAGACCCCAGTACTTC.